These 18 T cell receptor beta chains originate from one sample sequenced in a study of T cell repertoires in cytomegalovirus infection (dated by TCRdb to the late 2010s). These reads were obtained on an Illumina HiSeq 1500. TCRdb took the public reads, trimmed them with fastp at Q25, ran MiXCR for clone calling and kept in-frame beta chains. Entries are consolidated by CDR3 protein sequence, retaining the most common genes and DNA. The table for this sample lists about 490,000 distinct CDR3 sequences; about 11% of them were counted only once. Of the sample, about 9.4% falls within the top ten clones. Sample: PBMCs. The receptors stem from a human donor in good health (CMV status not recorded). Some clones in this sample may be carry-over from other donors' samples.

As to this clonotype: A read error is possible here, since a much larger clone lies one base away. Written as DNA, the CDR3 is TGCAGCGTTGAAGACGGACCCTACGAGCAGTACTTC. Protein sequence: CSVEDGPYEQYF. J is TRBJ2-7 and V is TRBV29-1, with unresolved D. The CDR3 sequence is 12 residues long. With 0 bases removed from V and 2 bases from J, the gap between germline ends came to 5 bases. CDR1 SQVTM and CDR2 ANQGSEA come from the germline V gene.

The genes are TRBV20-1 and TRBJ1-1; D gene ambiguous. Germline CDR1 DFQATT, CDR2 SNEGSKA (reference sequence). The CDR3 is 9 amino acids. The chain's CDR3 is CTIRPLAFF. The DNA for the CDR3 is TGCACTATTAGACCCCTCGCTTTCTTT.

This clonotype was observed at least ten times. The chain uses TRBV12-3 or TRBV12-4 and TRBJ2-7; no reliable D call. CDR3 size: 12 residues. V gave up 7 bases and J gave up 1 base, with 8 bases separating them. This CDR3 is CASKGQSYEQYF. DNA of the CDR3: TGTGCCAGCAAGGGCCAATCCTACGAGCAGTACTTC.

This clonotype has ten or more counts. This rearrangement joins TRBV27 to TRBJ2-7; the D call may be TRBD1 or TRBD2 (6 bases each). CDR3 length: 15 amino acids. Between the trimmed V and J ends, which lost 8 bases and 0 bases, there was a span of 17 bases. CDR1 MNHEY and CDR2 SMNVEV come from the germline V gene (reference sequence). The CDR3 here is CASRLRGGGSYEQYF. The CDR3 DNA reads TGTGCCAGCCGCCTGAGAGGGGGAGGCTCCTACGAGCAGTACTTC.

This clonotype was seen more than once but under ten times. This chain joins TRBV20-1 and TRBJ2-7; D may be TRBD1 (5 bases). The length of the CDR3 is 13 residues. The V gene's germline CDR1 is DFQATT and CDR2 SNEGSKA (reference sequence). The V end was cut by 5 bases, the J end by 0 bases, with 11 bases between. The CDR3 sequence: CSAYPGFSYEQYF. In nucleotides, the CDR3 is TGCAGTGCTTACCCAGGGTTCTCCTACGAGCAGTACTTC.

The rearrangement joins TRBV11-3 to TRBJ2-3; D is possibly TRBD1 or TRBD2 (5 bases each). The CDR3 is 16 amino acids. V lost 5 bases and J 2 bases, leaving 17 bases between the germline ends. Germline V CDR1 and CDR2: SGHNT, YENEEA. CDR3 loop: CASSPAGTVDTDTQYF. The CDR3 DNA is TGTGCCAGCAGCCCCGCCGGGACGGTAGACACAGATACGCAGTATTTT.

This clonotype occurred a few times. One end of the junction fails to match germline, which may point to a read error. The chain recombines TRBV29-1 with TRBJ1-1; 9 bases match TRBD1. The CDR3 is made up of 13 amino acids. CDR1 and CDR2 (germline): SQVTM, ANQGSEA. CDR3 sequence (DNA): TGCAGCGCTGAAACAGGGGGCTACACTGAAGCTTTCTTT. This encodes CSAETGGYTEAFF.

This chain connects TRBV6-1 to TRBJ2-3; TRBD2 aligns across 9 bases. This CDR3 contains 13 residues. V lost 6 bases to trimming and J lost 5 bases; unmatched junction nucleotides: 3. The germline CDR1 and CDR2 sequences are MNHNS and SASEGT. CDR3 DNA sequence: TGTGCCAGCAGAACTAGCGGGCAAGATACGCAGTATTTT. Amino acid sequence: CASRTSGQDTQYF.

This clonotype was observed many times. V gene TRBV5-1 combines with J gene TRBJ2-7; tentative D call: TRBD1 (6 bases). Between the trimmed V and J ends, which lost 2 bases and 0 bases, there was a span of 12 bases. Germline values: CDR1 SGHRS, CDR2 YFSETQ. This CDR3 is built from 15 residues. CDR3 region: CASSFRGADSYEQYF. DNA of the CDR3: TGCGCCAGCAGCTTCAGGGGCGCCGACTCCTACGAGCAGTACTTC.

This clonotype was seen repeatedly, ten times or more. The chain uses TRBV7-3 and TRBJ2-1; D may be TRBD1 (6 bases). Looked up from germline, CDR1 is SGHTA and CDR2 is FQGTGA. The CDR3 runs 13 residues. The V end lost 5 bases, the J end lost 9 bases, and 14 bases lay between the germline ends. As DNA, the CDR3 is TGTGCCAGCAGCCCACAGGGTTGGGGTGAGCAGTTCTTC. Translating it yields CASSPQGWGEQFF. The complete variable domain, with remaining parts taken from reference TRBV7-3 and TRBJ2-1, reads GAGVSQTPSNKVTEKGKYVELRCDPISGHTALYWYRQSLGQGPEFLIYFQGTGAADDSGLPNDRFFAVRPEGSVSTLKIQRTERGDSAVYLCASSPQGWGEQFFGPGTRLTVL.

This clonotype was counted many times. The V gene is TRBV11-2, the J gene TRBJ2-4; no reliable D call. The CDR3 totals 14 residues. The ends were cut back, 5 bases at V and 0 bases at J, with 8 bases in the middle. Germline V lookup: CDR1 SGHAT, CDR2 FQNNGV. CDR3 DNA sequence: TGTGCCAGCAGCGGCCTGGGAGCCAAAAACATTCAGTACTTC. Residues: CASSGLGAKNIQYF.

V is TRBV5-1 and J is TRBJ2-3; 12 nucleotides line up with TRBD2. Germline V gene data show CDR1 as SGHRS and CDR2 as YFSETQ. V was clipped by 4 bases and J by 2 bases; unmatched bases: 8. The CDR3 extends over 17 amino acids. DNA for the CDR3: TGCGCCAGCAGCAGACTAACTAGCGGGGGGAACACAGATACGCAGTATTTT. Translating it yields CASSRLTSGGNTDTQYF.

This clonotype has ten or more counts. The chain joins TRBV5-1 to TRBJ2-7; 9 positions match TRBD2. The V gene's germline CDR1 is SGHRS and CDR2 YFSETQ. The junction had 10 bases not matched to a gene; V was cut back by 4 bases and J by 2 bases. CDR3 length equals 16 residues. CDR3 amino acids: CASSVGAGGSTYEQYF. The CDR3 DNA sequence: TGCGCCAGCAGCGTAGGAGCGGGAGGTAGTACCTACGAGCAGTACTTC.

This clonotype showed up just a few times. The V call is TRBV5-4, the J call TRBJ2-2; D perhaps matches TRBD2 (5 bases). CDR3 length: 16 amino acids. V dropped 2 bases and J dropped 6 bases, with 17 bases sitting between them. CDR1 SGHNT and CDR2 YYREEE come from the germline V gene (reference sequence). This CDR3 is CASSFKGEIHPGELFF. The DNA for the CDR3 is TGTGCCAGCAGCTTTAAGGGAGAAATTCATCCCGGGGAGCTGTTTTTT. Full variable domain (rest looked up from reference TRBV5-4 and TRBJ2-2): ETGVTQSPTHLIKTRGQQVTLRCSSQSGHNTVSWYQQALGQGPQFIFQYYREEENGRGNFPPRFSGLQFPNYSSELNVNALELDDSALYLCASSFKGEIHPGELFFGEGSRLTVL.

This clonotype has at least ten counts. The chain employs TRBV3-1 and TRBJ1-1; D uncertain. Per the germline V gene, CDR1 is LGHDT and CDR2 is YNNKEL (reference sequence). The CDR3 runs to 11 residues. V dropped 4 bases and J dropped 7 bases, with 7 bases sitting between them. CDR3 bases: TGTGCCAGCAGCCGGGAGGATGAAGCTTTCTTT. Its translation is CASSREDEAFF.

This clonotype turned up a few times. This chain joins TRBV27 and TRBJ2-1; D is possibly TRBD1 (6 bases). The CDR3 sequence is 18 residues long. The V and J ends lost 6 bases and 0 bases respectively, with 21 bases between them. The germline V gene encodes CDR1 MNHEY and CDR2 SMNVEV (reference sequence). The CDR3 bases are TGTGCCAGCAGGGAAAATGGACAGCTACTCCGCTCCTACAATGAGCAGTTCTTC. Amino acid sequence: CASRENGQLLRSYNEQFF.

This clonotype was recorded at least ten times. The chain has TRBV28 and TRBJ2-1; D possibly uses TRBD1 or TRBD2 (5 bases each). The CDR3 is 16 residues long. Between the trimmed V and J ends, which lost 6 bases and 3 bases, there was a span of 18 bases. CDR1 MDHEN and CDR2 SYDVKM come from the germline V gene. CDR3 sequence: CASSPLAGTLYNEQFF. The CDR3 nucleotides read TGTGCCAGCAGCCCCTTGGCAGGGACCCTCTACAATGAGCAGTTCTTC.

V and J are TRBV7-9 and TRBJ1-2; D is possibly TRBD1 (6 bases). This CDR3 comprises 14 residues. Per the germline V gene, CDR1 is SEHNR and CDR2 is FQNEAQ (reference sequence). Trimming stripped 3 bases from V and 7 bases from J, with 15 bases between. This CDR3 is CASSLSGVFGGYTF. The CDR3, as DNA: TGTGCCAGCAGCTTGTCAGGGGTTTTCGGTGGCTACACCTTC.